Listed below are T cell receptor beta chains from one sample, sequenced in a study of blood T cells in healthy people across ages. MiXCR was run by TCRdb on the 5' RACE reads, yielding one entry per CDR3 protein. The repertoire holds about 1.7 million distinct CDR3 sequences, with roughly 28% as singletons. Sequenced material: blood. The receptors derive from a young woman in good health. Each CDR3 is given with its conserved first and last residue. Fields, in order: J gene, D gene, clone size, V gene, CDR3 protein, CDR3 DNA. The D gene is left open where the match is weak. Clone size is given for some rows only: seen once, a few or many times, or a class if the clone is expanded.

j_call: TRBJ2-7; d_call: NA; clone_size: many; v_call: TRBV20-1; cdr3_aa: CSSANRRQGYEQYF; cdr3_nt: TGCAGTTCCGCAAACCGACGGCAAGGCTACGAGCAGTACTTC
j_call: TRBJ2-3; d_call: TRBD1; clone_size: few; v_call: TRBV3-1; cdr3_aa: CASSLTGGTLDTQYF; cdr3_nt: TGTGCCAGCAGTTTGACAGGGGGTACGCTAGATACGCAGTATTTT
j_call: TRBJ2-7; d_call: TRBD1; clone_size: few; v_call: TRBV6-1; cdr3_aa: CASSVMGQGVYEQYF; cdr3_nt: TGTGCCAGCAGTGTAATGGGACAGGGGGTCTACGAGCAGTACTTC
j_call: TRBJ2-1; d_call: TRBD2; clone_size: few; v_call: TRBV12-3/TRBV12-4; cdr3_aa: CASSLGGGDYEQFF; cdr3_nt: TGTGCCAGCAGTTTAGGCGGCGGGGACTACGAGCAGTTCTTC
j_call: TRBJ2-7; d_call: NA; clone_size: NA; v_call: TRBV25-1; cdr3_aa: CASSHGARGEQYF; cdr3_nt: TGTGCCAGCAGCCACGGGGCAAGAGGCGAGCAGTACTTC
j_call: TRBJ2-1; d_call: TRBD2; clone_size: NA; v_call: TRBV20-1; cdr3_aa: CSARGMTSGGPLGNEQFF; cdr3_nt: TGCAGTGCTAGAGGGATGACTAGCGGGGGGCCCCTGGGTAATGAGCAGTTCTTC
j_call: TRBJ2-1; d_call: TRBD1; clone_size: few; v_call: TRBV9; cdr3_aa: CASSVGLTGGSSYNEQFF; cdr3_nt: TGTGCCAGCAGCGTAGGACTAACAGGGGGAAGCTCCTACAATGAGCAGTTCTTC
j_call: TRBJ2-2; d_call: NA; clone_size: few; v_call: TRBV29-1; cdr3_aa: CSVKKQVNTGELFF; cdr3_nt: TGCAGCGTGAAAAAACAGGTTAACACCGGGGAGCTGTTTTTT
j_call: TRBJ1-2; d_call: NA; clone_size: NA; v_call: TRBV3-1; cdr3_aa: CASGGGGSGYTF; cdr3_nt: TGTGCCAGTGGGGGCGGGGGCTCTGGCTACACCTTC
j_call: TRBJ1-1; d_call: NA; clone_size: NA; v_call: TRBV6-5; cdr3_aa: CASIGPTEAFF; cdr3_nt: TGTGCCAGCATAGGTCCCACTGAAGCTTTCTTT
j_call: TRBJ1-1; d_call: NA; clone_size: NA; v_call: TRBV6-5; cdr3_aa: CASSYSMVDGREAFF; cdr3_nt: TGTGCCAGCAGTTACTCGATGGTTGACGGACGTGAAGCTTTCTTT
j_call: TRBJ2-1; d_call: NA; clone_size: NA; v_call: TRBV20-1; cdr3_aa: CSAKGAGGAKSYNEQFF; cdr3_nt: TGCAGTGCTAAGGGGGCTGGCGGGGCAAAATCCTACAATGAGCAGTTCTTC
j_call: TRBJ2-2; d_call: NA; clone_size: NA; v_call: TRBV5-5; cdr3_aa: CASSFKVSGELFF; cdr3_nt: TGTGCCAGCAGCTTCAAAGTGTCCGGGGAGCTGTTTTTT
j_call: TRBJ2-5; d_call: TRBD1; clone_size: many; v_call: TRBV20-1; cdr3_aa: CSAPGQDRTETQYF; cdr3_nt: TGCAGTGCGCCCGGACAGGACCGAACGGAGACCCAGTACTTC
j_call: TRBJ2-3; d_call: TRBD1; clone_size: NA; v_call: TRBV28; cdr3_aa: CASSVGQGFPDTQYF; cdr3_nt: TGTGCCAGCAGTGTGGGACAGGGGTTCCCAGATACGCAGTATTTT
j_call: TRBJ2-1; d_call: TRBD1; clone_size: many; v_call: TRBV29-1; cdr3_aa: CSAYRQGSYNEQFF; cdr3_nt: TGCAGCGCCTACCGACAGGGCTCCTACAATGAGCAGTTCTTC
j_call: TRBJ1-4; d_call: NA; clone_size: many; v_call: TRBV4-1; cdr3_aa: CASSQARAFQKLFF; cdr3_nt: TGCGCCAGCAGCCAAGCCCGCGCGTTCCAAAAACTGTTTTTT
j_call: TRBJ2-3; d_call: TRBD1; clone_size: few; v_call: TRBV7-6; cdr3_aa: CASSVQTGPDTQYF; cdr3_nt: TGTGCCAGCAGCGTTCAGACAGGGCCAGATACGCAGTATTTT
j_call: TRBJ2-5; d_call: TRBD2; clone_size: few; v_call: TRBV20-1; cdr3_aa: CSARGGTSKETQYF; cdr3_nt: TGCAGTGCTAGGGGGGGGACTAGCAAAGAGACCCAGTACTTC
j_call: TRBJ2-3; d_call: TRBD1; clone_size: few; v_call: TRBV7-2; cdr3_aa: CANPGQGGTDTQYF; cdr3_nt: TGTGCCAACCCGGGACAGGGCGGCACAGATACGCAGTATTTT
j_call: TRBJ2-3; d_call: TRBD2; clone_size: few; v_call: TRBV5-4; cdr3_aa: CASSGGLAGTQYF; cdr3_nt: TGTGCCAGCAGCGGGGGACTAGCGGGGACGCAGTATTTT